Each of the 16 T cell receptor beta chains below was sequenced from the same sample in a study of cytomegalovirus exposure and HLA in healthy donors. The PCR had 60 Vbeta and 13 Jbeta primers. TCRdb's copy holds only in-frame clones and misses some; the assay was immunoSEQ multiplex PCR. Its listing shows approximately 47,000 clones. The sequenced sample consisted of PBMCs. The receptors come from a male donor in good health and CMV-seronegative.

The rearrangement uses TRBV29-1 and TRBJ2-7; 7 bases line up with TRBD1. The CDR3 covers 12 residues. Trimming removed 7 bases from V and 2 bases from J; junction bases left unmatched: 5. Germline values: CDR1 SQVTM, CDR2 ANQGSEA. The DNA of the CDR3 is TGCAGCGCCGCGACAGGGACCTACGAGCAGTACTTC. Translating gives CSAATGTYEQYF.

The rearrangement uses TRBV4-1 and TRBJ2-3; TRBD2 is a possible D gene (6 bases). This CDR3 has 17 amino acids. The V gene's germline CDR1 is MGHRA and CDR2 YSYEKL. V was pared by 4 bases and J by 0 bases, with 17 bases between. The CDR3 nucleotides read TGCGCCAGCAGCCGACTGGAGGGACGCACTAGCACAGATACGCAGTATTTT. This encodes CASSRLEGRTSTDTQYF.

CDR3 protein: CASSQPKGGVGEQFF. The CDR3 region has the DNA TGCGCCAGCAGCCAGCCCAAGGGGGGGGTAGGGGAGCAGTTCTTC. This chain connects TRBV4-1 to TRBJ2-1; weak D call: TRBD2 (7 bases). Germline V CDR1 and CDR2: MGHRA, YSYEKL. The CDR3 totals 15 residues. Trimming cost V 3 bases and J 10 bases, with 19 bases left between them.

CDR3 amino acids: CSASVAGPYEQYF. For the CDR3, the DNA is TGCAGCGCCTCGGTGGCGGGTCCCTACGAGCAGTACTTC. The chain uses TRBV29-1 and TRBJ2-7, with D possibly being TRBD2 (5 bases). Germline V gene data show CDR1 as SQVTM and CDR2 as ANQGSEA. The CDR3 length is 13 residues. V was clipped by 7 bases and J by 2 bases, with 15 bases between them.

J is TRBJ2-7 and V is TRBV14, with 8 positions matching TRBD1. The ends lost 1 base at V and 11 bases at J; junction bases unmatched: 13. The CDR3 contains 15 residues. Germline assignment: CDR1 SGHDN and CDR2 FVKESK. The CDR3 spells CASSQAGSYRGKEYF. In nucleotides, the CDR3 is TGTGCCAGCAGCCAAGCTGGGTCGTACAGGGGGAAGGAGTACTTC.

J is TRBJ2-1 and V is TRBV4-1, with D maybe TRBD1 (6 bases). The CDR3 is made up of 19 amino acids. With 2 bases removed from V and 0 bases from J, the gap between germline ends came to 20 bases. Per germline, CDR1 MGHRA and CDR2 YSYEKL. The CDR3 DNA reads TGCGCCAGCAGCCAACAGGGGCCCTCTGGAGTGAGCTCCTACAATGAGCAGTTCTTC. Translating gives CASSQQGPSGVSSYNEQFF.

The chain has TRBV5-4 and TRBJ1-1; D unclear. Germline lookup yields CDR1 SGHNT and CDR2 YYREEE (reference sequence). The CDR3 is made up of 14 amino acids. V was clipped by 0 bases and J by 1 base, with 7 bases between them. This chain's CDR3 is CASSLAYGNTEAFF. The CDR3 DNA reads TGTGCCAGCAGCTTGGCCTACGGGAACACTGAAGCTTTCTTT.

Worth noting for this clone: The sample has other DNA sequences that encode this CDR3 too. The chain is built from TRBV6-4 and TRBJ2-3; 15 bases are shared with TRBD2. The CDR3 is 15 amino acids. J gave up 4 bases and V 4 bases, and 0 bases lay outside the gene matches. Germline CDR1 MRHNA, CDR2 SNTAGT. The CDR3 DNA reads TGTGCCAGCAGTGGGACTAGCGGGGGGGCAGATACGCAGTATTTT. This gives the protein CASSGTSGGADTQYF.

J is TRBJ1-2 and V is TRBV27, with D hard to call. V was pared by 1 base and J by 4 bases, with 22 bases between. The CDR3 runs to 18 residues. From germline, CDR1 is MNHEY and CDR2 SMNVEV (reference sequence). The CDR3 protein is CASSLYPGGSPLFYGYTF. The CDR3, as DNA: TGTGCCAGCAGTTTATATCCCGGCGGGAGCCCACTCTTCTATGGCTACACCTTC.

As DNA, the CDR3 is TGTGCCAGCAGCTCACTAGTTCCTGGTAGCACAGATACGCAGTATTTT. It specifies CASSSLVPGSTDTQYF. This sequence joins TRBV13 and TRBJ2-3; a possible D gene is TRBD2 (5 bases). CDR1 PRHDT and CDR2 FYEKMQ come from the germline V gene (reference sequence). This CDR3 spans 16 amino acids. V lost 4 bases and J lost 0, with 14 bases in between.

The chain is built from TRBV9 and TRBJ1-1, with 7 bases fitting TRBD1. Germline V CDR1 and CDR2: SGDLS, YYNGEE. J lost 11 bases, V lost 3 bases, and 10 bases had no gene match. CDR3 length: 13 amino acids. DNA for the CDR3: TGTGCCAGCAGCGATCCCACAGGGGCCGGGGCTTTCTTT. Translation gives CASSDPTGAGAFF.

The V call is TRBV6-5, the J call TRBJ1-2; maybe TRBD1 (6 bases). Trimming removed 0 bases from V and 4 bases from J, with 12 bases in between. There are 15 residues in the CDR3. Looked up from germline, CDR1 is MNHEY and CDR2 is SVGAGI. In nucleotides, the CDR3 is TGTGCCAGCAGTTACTCCGAGGACAGAACCTATGGCTACACCTTC. This codes for CASSYSEDRTYGYTF.

This sequence joins TRBV4-1 and TRBJ1-1; D uncertain. V was shortened by 1 base and J by 1 base, with 10 bases between the two germline ends. Germline V gene data show CDR1 as MGHRA and CDR2 as YSYEKL. This CDR3 contains 15 residues. As DNA, the CDR3 is TGCGCCAGCAGCCAAGTACGGGGTGGGAACACTGAAGCTTTCTTT. Translating gives CASSQVRGGNTEAFF.

The V and J genes are TRBV25-1 and TRBJ1-1; a weak D match, TRBD1 (5 bases). The CDR3 runs to 15 residues. CDR1 and CDR2 (germline): MGHDK, SYGVNS. V gave up 1 base and J gave up 1 base, with 10 bases separating them. The CDR3 coding sequence is TGTGCCAGCAGTGAATTTGGGAGGGGGAACACTGAAGCTTTCTTT. Its translation: CASSEFGRGNTEAFF.

This rearrangement joins TRBV30 to TRBJ1-2; D gene ambiguous. V lost 0 bases, J lost 2 bases, and 4 bases lay in between. The germline V gene has CDR1 GTSNPN and CDR2 SVGIG (reference sequence). The CDR3 is 12 amino acids. CDR3 amino acids: CAWSVSNYGYTF. DNA of the CDR3: TGTGCCTGGAGTGTAAGCAACTATGGCTACACCTTC.

This chain connects TRBV7-9 to TRBJ2-3, with 10 bases identical to TRBD2. The V and J ends lost 5 bases and 2 bases, in that order; junction bases with no gene match: 7. This CDR3 has 16 amino acids. Germline assignment: CDR1 SEHNR and CDR2 FQNEAQ (reference sequence). The CDR3 loop reads CASSPLTSGDTDTQYF. The DNA for the CDR3 is TGTGCCAGCAGCCCCCTCACTAGCGGGGACACAGATACGCAGTATTTT.